The 28 T cell receptor beta chains listed next were all sequenced from one sample in a study of blood T cell repertoires in COVID-19. The protocol was immunoSEQ multiplex PCR, while the TCRdb copy is restricted to in-frame clones and leaves out a portion. The table has about 180,000 clones, about 90% seen once; the top ten hold approximately 9.4%. The specimen sequenced was PBMCs or T cells enriched from blood (not recorded which). The source is a woman younger than 35 who had recovered from COVID-19.

This sequence joins TRBV2 and TRBJ2-5; 8 nucleotides line up with TRBD1. The CDR3 contains 14 residues. CDR1 is SNHLY and CDR2 is FYNNEI in the germline V gene. V was pared by 6 bases and J by 1 base, with 4 bases of the junction left unmatched. The CDR3 DNA follows: TGTGCCAGCAGCGACGGGACAGGCCAAGAGACCCAGTACTTC. It translates to CASSDGTGQETQYF. The variable domain in full, with the rest retrieved from reference TRBV2 and TRBJ2-5, is EPEVTQTPSHQVTQMGQEVILRCVPISNHLYFYWYRQILGQKVEFLVSFYNNEISEKSEIFDDQFSVERPDGSNFTLKIRSTKLEDSAMYFCASSDGTGQETQYFGPGTRLLVL.

The chain links TRBV28 to TRBJ1-5; D gene ambiguous. Germline values: CDR1 MDHEN, CDR2 SYDVKM. Trimming took 8 bases from V and 5 from J, leaving 10 bases between them. This CDR3 comprises 12 residues. CDR3 DNA: TGTGCCAGCCTTGCACAGTATCAGCCCCAGCATTTT. Translation: CASLAQYQPQHF. The variable domain in full, completed from reference TRBV28 and TRBJ1-5, reads DVKVTQSSRYLVKRTGEKVFLECVQDMDHENMFWYRQDPGLGLRLIYFSYDVKMKEKGDIPEGYSVSREKKERFSLILESASTNQTSMYLCASLAQYQPQHFGDGTRLSIL.

This clone was seen once. V is TRBV6-5 and J is TRBJ2-7, with 7 bases matching TRBD1. CDR1 is MNHEY, CDR2 SVGAGI, per germline. With 6 bases clipped from V and 6 bases from J, the junction kept 5 bases outside the gene matches. The CDR3 is 12 amino acids. CDR3 sequence reads: CASSSTGLEQYF. The CDR3, as DNA: TGTGCCAGCAGCTCGACAGGGCTCGAGCAGTACTTC.

This chain uses TRBV7-9 with TRBJ1-2; D is possibly TRBD1 (5 bases). The CDR3 spans 13 residues. V gave up 4 bases and J gave up 2 bases, with 8 bases separating them. The germline gives CDR1 SEHNR, CDR2 FQNEAQ (reference sequence). As DNA, the CDR3 is TGTGCCAGCAGCTCAACAGGAAACTATGGCTACACCTTC. This encodes CASSSTGNYGYTF.

This clone has only one observation. V is TRBV5-8 and J is TRBJ2-2; D not certain. CDR3 size: 15 residues. Looked up from germline, CDR1 is SGHTS and CDR2 is YDEGEE. With 1 base removed from V and 2 bases from J, the gap between germline ends came to 9 bases. This CDR3 is CASSLHFDNTGELFF. In nucleotides, the CDR3 is TGTGCCAGCAGCTTGCACTTCGATAACACCGGGGAGCTGTTTTTT.

J is TRBJ2-5 and V is TRBV25-1, with 7 bases identical to TRBD1. Germline trimming cut 8 bases from V and 5 bases from J; bases unmatched to any gene: 5. The CDR3 has 12 residues. CDR1 and CDR2 from the germline V gene are MGHDK and SYGVNS. The chain's CDR3 is CASQDRKETQYF. The CDR3 nucleotides are TGTGCCAGCCAGGACAGGAAGGAGACCCAGTACTTC.

This clone was detected ten times or more. Other DNA sequences within the sample encode an identical CDR3. The CDR3 DNA sequence: TGTGCCAGCAGTGAAGGGACAGGGGGCACAGATACGCAGTATTTT. It codes for CASSEGTGGTDTQYF. The chain recombines TRBV6-4 with TRBJ2-3; 10 nucleotides line up with TRBD1. This CDR3 comprises 15 residues. The germline V gene encodes CDR1 MRHNA and CDR2 SNTAGT. V shed 3 bases, J shed 1 base, and the junction held 1 base outside the gene matches.

Comments on this clone: One end of the junction varies from germline; a read error may be responsible. V usage is TRBV29-1 and J usage is TRBJ2-7, with TRBD1 identical over 9 bases. CDR1 is SQVTM and CDR2 is ANQGSEA in the germline V gene. The CDR3 is 12 residues long. The CDR3 sequence: CSVEDRGYEQYF. The CDR3 nucleotides are TGCAGCGTCGAAGACAGGGGGTACGAGCAGTACTTC.

This clone was seen once. The chain couples TRBV5-1 to TRBJ2-1; D might be TRBD1 (6 bases). CDR3 size: 14 residues. CDR1 and CDR2 (germline): SGHRS, YFSETQ. V dropped 0 bases and J dropped 9 bases, with 13 bases sitting between them. This chain's CDR3 is CASSLDRARGEQFF. In DNA, the CDR3 is TGCGCCAGCAGCTTGGACAGGGCTAGGGGTGAGCAGTTCTTC.

This chain uses TRBV6-4 with TRBJ1-6; D might be TRBD1 (6 bases). Germline CDR1 reads MRHNA; CDR2 reads SNTAGT. V shed 4 bases and J shed 12 bases, with 22 bases lying between them. The CDR3 has 16 amino acids. CDR3 bases: TGTGCCAGCAGTGCCACCTCGGGGGGCGCGTCTGTACCCCTCCACTTT. This translates into CASSATSGGASVPLHF.

The chain has TRBV7-8 and TRBJ2-7, with 7 bases identical to TRBD2. With 6 bases clipped from V and 6 bases from J, the junction kept 11 bases outside the gene matches. CDR3 size: 14 residues. In germline, CDR1 is SGHVS, CDR2 FQNEAQ. In DNA, the CDR3 is TGTGCCAGCAGTAACAGGACTAGTTCAGGCGAGCAGTACTTC. Amino acids: CASSNRTSSGEQYF.

The V call is TRBV3-1 (or the pseudogene TRBV3-2), the J call TRBJ2-3, with a weak D call TRBD1 (6 bases). Per germline, CDR1 LGHDT and CDR2 YNNKEL (reference sequence). There are 14 residues in the CDR3. Trimming shortened V by 2 bases and J by 4 bases, and 10 bases separated the two germline ends. This CDR3 reads CASSQSRGPDTQYF. Here the CDR3 DNA reads TGTGCCAGCAGCCAAAGCAGGGGCCCAGATACGCAGTATTTT.

The gene calls are TRBV27 and TRBJ1-1; D is ambiguous. Germline V gene lookup returns CDR1 MNHEY and CDR2 SMNVEV (reference sequence). The ends were cut back, 3 bases at V and 2 bases at J, with 10 bases in the middle. The CDR3 runs 14 residues. CDR3: CASSFNRGNTEAFF. CDR3 DNA sequence: TGTGCCAGCAGTTTTAATCGGGGAAACACTGAAGCTTTCTTT.

The chain links TRBV28 to TRBJ2-3; TRBD2 matches at 7 bases. Germline V lookup: CDR1 MDHEN, CDR2 SYDVKM. J lost 2 bases, V lost 8 bases, and 7 bases had no gene match. This CDR3 contains 14 residues. The CDR3 region has the DNA TGTGCCAGCTCTTTGGGGACTAACACAGATACGCAGTATTTT. Its protein product is CASSLGTNTDTQYF.

This chain uses TRBV7-9 with TRBJ1-5; D is unresolved. CDR1 is SEHNR and CDR2 is FQNEAQ in the germline V gene (reference sequence). The V and J ends lost 8 bases and 3 bases respectively, with 8 bases between them. The CDR3 sequence is 12 residues long. This chain's CDR3 is CASESDNQPQHF. CDR3 DNA: TGTGCCAGCGAGTCCGACAATCAGCCCCAGCATTTT. Together with reference TRBV7-9 and TRBJ1-5, the CDR3 gives the full variable domain: DTGVSQNPRHKITKRGQNVTFRCDPISEHNRLYWYRQTLGQGPEFLTYFQNEAQLEKSRLLSDRFSAERPKGSFSTLEIQRTEQGDSAMYLCASESDNQPQHFGDGTRLSIL.

The CDR3 region has the DNA TGCGCCAGCAGCCAAGAAGAGGGGGCCTCCTACGAGCAGTACTTC. This codes for CASSQEEGASYEQYF. The chain carries TRBV4-3 and TRBJ2-7; TRBD1 matches at 7 bases. J lost 0 bases, V lost 0 bases, and 2 bases had no gene match. Germline CDR1 is LGHNA and CDR2 is YSLEER. This CDR3 is 15 amino acids long.

This clone was seen just once. The V call is TRBV24-1, the J call TRBJ1-1; D is ambiguous. This CDR3 is 16 amino acids long. Between the trimmed V and J ends, which lost 1 base and 1 base, there was a span of 12 bases. Germline CDR1 reads KGHDR; CDR2 reads SFDVKD. CDR3 amino acids: CATSDFPRKQNTEAFF. CDR3 in DNA: TGTGCCACCAGTGATTTTCCTCGTAAACAGAACACTGAAGCTTTCTTT.

The rearrangement joins TRBV7-2 to TRBJ2-3; the D gene is possibly TRBD1 (6 bases). Germline CDR1 is SGHTA and CDR2 is FQGNSA. The CDR3 covers 13 residues. V was trimmed by 3 bases and J by 4 bases, leaving 8 bases between them. The CDR3 nucleotides are TGTGCCAGCAGCTTTGGGGGCGCAGATACGCAGTATTTT. Encoded protein: CASSFGGADTQYF.

The chain has TRBV5-1 and TRBJ2-7, with D perhaps TRBD2 (6 bases). The CDR3 is 14 amino acids. Germline V gives CDR1 SGHRS, CDR2 YFSETQ. V lost 4 bases and J 7 bases, leaving 18 bases between the germline ends. For the CDR3, the DNA is TGCGCCAGCAGCCCTCCGGGCCCCGGGGGAGAGCAGTACTTC. This translates into CASSPPGPGGEQYF.

The J gene is TRBJ2-5, the V gene TRBV11-2; no clear D gene. The CDR3 consists of 11 residues. Germline assignment: CDR1 SGHAT and CDR2 FQNNGV. V lost 5 bases and J lost 9, with 10 bases in between. CDR3 in amino acids: CASSAFEAQYF. The CDR3 DNA sequence: TGTGCCAGCAGCGCCTTTGAGGCCCAGTACTTC.

The CDR3 is CASSNRPGTSSYEQYF. Written as DNA, the CDR3 is TGTGCCAGCAGCAATCGACCCGGGACTTCTTCCTACGAGCAGTACTTC. V and J are TRBV5-4 and TRBJ2-7; the D gene is possibly TRBD2 (6 bases). The CDR3 consists of 16 residues. V was pared by 4 bases and J by 1 base, with 18 bases between. Germline lookup yields CDR1 SGHNT and CDR2 YYREEE (reference sequence).

The sample holds a few counts of this clone. V usage is TRBV5-1 and J usage is TRBJ2-7; 10 positions match TRBD1. Germline V gene lookup returns CDR1 SGHRS and CDR2 YFSETQ. V was pared by 4 bases and J by 3 bases, with 1 base of the junction left unmatched. The CDR3 is 13 amino acids. CDR3 nucleotides: TGCGCCAGCAGCCGGGACAGGGGCTACGAGCAGTACTTC. It is translated as CASSRDRGYEQYF. The complete variable domain, with remaining parts taken from reference TRBV5-1 and TRBJ2-7, reads KAGVTQTPRYLIKTRGQQVTLSCSPISGHRSVSWYQQTPGQGLQFLFEYFSETQRNKGNFPGRFSGRQFSNSRSEMNVSTLELGDSALYLCASSRDRGYEQYFGPGTRLTVT.

The chain carries TRBV1 and TRBJ1-4; TRBD1 is the table's D call, not checked against the DNA. TRBV1 corresponds to a pseudogene. The CDR3 totals 18 residues. CDR3 nucleotides: TGCACCAGCAGCCAAGAGGCGGACAGGGAAACTGATAATGAAAAACTGTTTTTT. Residues: CTSSQEADRETDNEKLFF.

The chain is built from TRBV21-1 and TRBJ2-7; TRBD1, as called in the table, went unchecked against the DNA. TRBV21-1 is a listed pseudogene. This CDR3 has 16 amino acids. Written as DNA, the CDR3 is TGTGCCAGCAGCAAAGCGGGAAGGGGTGAACTTAGCGAGCAGTACTTC. As protein: CASSKAGRGELSEQYF.

The table lists this clone with a few counts. The chain has TRBV5-4 and TRBJ2-2; 16 bases map to TRBD2. Germline CDR1 SGHNT, CDR2 YYREEE (reference sequence). Trimming took 4 bases from V and 7 from J; bases not matched to a gene: 10. The CDR3 has 18 amino acids. In DNA, the CDR3 is TGTGCCAGCAGCCCTCCCGGGACTAGCGGGAGGGCCGTCGGGGAGCTGTTTTTT. Encoded protein: CASSPPGTSGRAVGELFF.

A few counts support this clone. This chain connects TRBV6-2 or TRBV6-3 to TRBJ2-6, with D unresolved. Germline V gene lookup returns CDR1 MNHEY and CDR2 SVGEGT. The CDR3 has 15 amino acids. V gave up 2 bases and J gave up 0 bases, with 5 bases separating them. CDR3 protein: CASSYIHSGANVLTF. The CDR3, as DNA: TGTGCCAGCAGTTACATCCACTCTGGGGCCAACGTCCTGACTTTC.

This chain uses TRBV5-1 with TRBJ1-4; perhaps TRBD1 as D (5 bases). This CDR3 contains 13 residues. CDR1 and CDR2 (germline): SGHRS, YFSETQ. V lost 0 bases to trimming and J lost 10 bases, with 10 bases between them. CDR3 coding DNA: TGCGCCAGCAGCTTGGGCCAGGGCGGAAAACTGTTTTTT. Translation gives CASSLGQGGKLFF.

This chain connects TRBV10-2 to TRBJ1-2; maybe TRBD1 (5 bases). Trimming removed 7 bases from V and 5 bases from J, with 14 bases in between. From germline, CDR1 is WSHSY and CDR2 SAAADI. This CDR3 is 13 amino acids long. The CDR3 loop is CASTEQGGYGYTF. The CDR3 coding sequence is TGCGCCAGCACCGAGCAGGGAGGTTATGGCTACACCTTC.